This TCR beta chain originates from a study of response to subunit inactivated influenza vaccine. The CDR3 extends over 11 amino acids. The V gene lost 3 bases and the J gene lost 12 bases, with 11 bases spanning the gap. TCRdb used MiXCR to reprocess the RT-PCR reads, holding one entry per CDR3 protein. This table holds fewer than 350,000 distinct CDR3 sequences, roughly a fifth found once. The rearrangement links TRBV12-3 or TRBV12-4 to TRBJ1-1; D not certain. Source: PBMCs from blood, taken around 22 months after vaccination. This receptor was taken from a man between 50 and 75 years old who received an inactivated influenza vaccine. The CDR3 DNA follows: TGTGCCAGCAGTTTCGCGCCTGTAACTTTCTTT. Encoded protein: CASSFAPVTFF.